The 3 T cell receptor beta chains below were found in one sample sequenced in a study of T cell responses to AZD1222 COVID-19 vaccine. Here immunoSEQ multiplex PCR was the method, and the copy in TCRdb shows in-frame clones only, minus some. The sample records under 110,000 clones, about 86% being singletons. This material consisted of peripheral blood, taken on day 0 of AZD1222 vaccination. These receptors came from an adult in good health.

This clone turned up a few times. For the CDR3, the DNA is TGTGCCAGCAGTTACGGCGGGGGGCTCTACGAGCAGTACTTC. The encoded protein is CASSYGGGLYEQYF. The chain is built from TRBV6-2 or TRBV6-3 and TRBJ2-7; 8 bases match TRBD2. After removal of 2 bases from V and 3 bases from J, the junction contained 3 bases not matched to a gene. Germline-derived CDR1 and CDR2 are MNHEY and SVGEGT. This CDR3 region has 14 residues.

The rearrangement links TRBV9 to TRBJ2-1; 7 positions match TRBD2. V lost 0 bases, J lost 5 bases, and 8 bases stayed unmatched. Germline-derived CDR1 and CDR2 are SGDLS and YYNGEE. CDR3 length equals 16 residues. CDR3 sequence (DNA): TGTGCCAGCAGCGTAGGAGGACTAGGAAGTGACAATGAGCAGTTCTTC. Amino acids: CASSVGGLGSDNEQFF.

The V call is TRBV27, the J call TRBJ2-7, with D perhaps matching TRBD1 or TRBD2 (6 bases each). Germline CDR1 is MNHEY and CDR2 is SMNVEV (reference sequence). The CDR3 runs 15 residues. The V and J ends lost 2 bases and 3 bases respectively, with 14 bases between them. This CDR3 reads CASSLSRGGFYEQYF. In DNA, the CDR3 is TGTGCCAGCAGTTTAAGCAGGGGAGGTTTCTACGAGCAGTACTTC.